Following are 20 T cell receptor beta chains from one sample sequenced in a study of T cell responses to AZD1222 COVID-19 vaccine. Assay: immunoSEQ multiplex PCR; the TCRdb copy retains only in-frame clones and omits some. The table has 120,000 or so clones, roughly 90% seen once. The source was peripheral blood, collected on day 0 of MenACWY control vaccination. These receptors were taken from an adult in good health.

This clone was recorded a few times. The chain employs TRBV9 and TRBJ1-6, with D perhaps TRBD1 (5 bases). V gave up 1 base and J gave up 9 bases, with 20 bases separating them. The CDR3 extends over 17 amino acids. The germline gives CDR1 SGDLS, CDR2 YYNGEE. This chain's CDR3 is CASSVSVSGTMSSPLHF. The DNA of the CDR3 is TGTGCCAGCAGCGTATCTGTTTCCGGGACTATGAGTTCACCCCTCCACTTT.

This clone was counted once. The chain links TRBV4-1 to TRBJ1-2; 7 bases align to TRBD1. Germline loops: CDR1 MGHRA, CDR2 YSYEKL. Losses at the gene ends were 0 bases for V and 4 bases for J; bases not matched to a gene: 5. The CDR3 extends over 15 amino acids. In nucleotides, the CDR3 is TGCGCCAGCAGCCAAGAAAACAGGGGTATCTATGGCTACACCTTC. Its translation: CASSQENRGIYGYTF.

The chain recombines TRBV11-2 with TRBJ2-5; 11 bases are a match to TRBD2. The CDR3 has 16 residues. Germline V lookup: CDR1 SGHAT, CDR2 FQNNGV. After removal of 5 bases from V and 1 base from J, the junction contained 6 bases not matched to a gene. The CDR3 DNA reads as TGTGCCAGCAGCGGCCAGACTAGCGGGATCCAAGAGACCCAGTACTTC. It translates to CASSGQTSGIQETQYF.

V is TRBV7-9 and J is TRBJ1-1; D gene uncertain. The CDR3 is made up of 16 amino acids. V was cut by 0 bases and J by 0 bases, with 11 bases left in between. Germline V CDR1 and CDR2: SEHNR, FQNEAQ (reference sequence). As DNA, the CDR3 is TGTGCCAGCAGCTTAGCTCTTGCAGCCATGAACACTGAAGCTTTCTTT. It is translated as CASSLALAAMNTEAFF. The whole variable domain, remainder taken from reference TRBV7-9 and TRBJ1-1, is DTGVSQNPRHKITKRGQNVTFRCDPISEHNRLYWYRQTLGQGPEFLTYFQNEAQLEKSRLLSDRFSAERPKGSFSTLEIQRTEQGDSAMYLCASSLALAAMNTEAFFGQGTRLTVV.

V and J are TRBV7-6 and TRBJ2-7, with TRBD2 identical over 10 bases. V lost 5 bases and J lost 7; bases outside the gene matches: 8. Looked up from germline, CDR1 is SGHVS and CDR2 is FNYEAQ. CDR3 length: 14 residues. CDR3 nucleotides: TGTGCCAGCAGCCCCGGACTAGCGGCTTTGGAGCAGTACTTC. Translation: CASSPGLAALEQYF.

This chain joins TRBV6-5 and TRBJ1-2; maybe TRBD1 (6 bases). V dropped 5 bases and J dropped 4 bases, with 17 bases sitting between them. CDR3 length: 15 amino acids. Germline-derived CDR1 and CDR2 are MNHEY and SVGAGI. CDR3 sequence (DNA): TGTGCCAGCAGTCCCGGACAGTCCCACTCCTATGGCTACACCTTC. This encodes CASSPGQSHSYGYTF.

V usage is TRBV9 and J usage is TRBJ2-5; 10 bases line up with TRBD1. CDR3 size: 16 residues. V shed 0 bases, J shed 1 base, and the junction held 3 bases outside the gene matches. Germline V CDR1 and CDR2: SGDLS, YYNGEE. CDR3 in DNA: TGTGCCAGCAGCGTAGGGACAGGGGGAATCCAAGAGACCCAGTACTTC. This sequence encodes CASSVGTGGIQETQYF.

This chain links TRBV14 with TRBJ2-7; TRBD2 matches at 9 bases. The CDR3 runs 15 residues. J was trimmed by 2 bases and V by 4 bases; bases with no gene match: 6. Germline CDR1 SGHDN, CDR2 FVKESK. CDR3 sequence reads: CASSPFSGSAYEQYF. CDR3 bases: TGTGCCAGCAGCCCTTTTAGCGGGAGCGCCTACGAGCAGTACTTC. Complete variable domain (other parts from reference TRBV14 and TRBJ2-7): EAGVTQFPSHSVIEKGQTVTLRCDPISGHDNLYWYRRVMGKEIKFLLHFVKESKQDESGMPNNRFLAERTGGTYSTLKVQPAELEDSGVYFCASSPFSGSAYEQYFGPGTRLTVT.

The chain recombines TRBV4-2 with TRBJ2-5; D is undetermined. Germline V gene sequence: CDR1 LGHNA, CDR2 YNFKEQ. V gave up 1 base and J gave up 2 bases, with 8 bases separating them. There are 14 residues in the CDR3. In nucleotides, the CDR3 is TGTGCCAGCAGCCAAGGGTGGGGTCAAGAGACCCAGTACTTC. Translated, it gives CASSQGWGQETQYF.

This clone was observed once. This chain joins TRBV6-5 and TRBJ1-1; 10 bases agree with TRBD1. CDR3 length: 14 residues. Germline CDR1 MNHEY, CDR2 SVGAGI. V was clipped by 5 bases and J by 7 bases; unmatched bases: 7. This CDR3 is CASSPGQGVGEAFF. The CDR3 bases are TGTGCCAGCAGTCCCGGACAGGGGGTTGGTGAAGCTTTCTTT.

This chain links TRBV7-3 with TRBJ2-3; D possibly corresponds to TRBD2 (5 bases). CDR3 size: 15 residues. Trimming took 8 bases from V and 2 from J, leaving 17 bases between them. The germline V gene encodes CDR1 SGHTA and CDR2 FQGTGA. In DNA form, the CDR3 reads TGTGCCAGCTCCGCGGGCTCTACGAACACAGATACGCAGTATTTT. This sequence encodes CASSAGSTNTDTQYF.

In its sample, this clone was seen once. The chain uses TRBV5-6 and TRBJ1-1; D call uncertain. Germline CDR1 SGHDT, CDR2 YYEEEE. This CDR3 is built from 15 residues. V was clipped by 2 bases and J by 1 base, with 12 bases between them. The CDR3 loop is CASSFLAVRNTEAFF. For the CDR3, the DNA is TGTGCCAGCAGCTTTCTGGCGGTTAGGAACACTGAAGCTTTCTTT.

J is TRBJ2-5 and V is TRBV12-3 or TRBV12-4, with 7 bases aligning to TRBD2. This CDR3 has 13 residues. J was trimmed by 5 bases and V by 4 bases; bases with no gene match: 4. CDR3 region: CASSSTSVETQYF. DNA for the CDR3: TGTGCCAGCAGTTCTACTAGCGTGGAGACCCAGTACTTC.

The chain recombines TRBV11-3 with TRBJ1-2; possibly TRBD1 for D (5 bases). CDR1 and CDR2 from the germline V gene are SGHNT and YENEEA. The CDR3 spans 13 residues. V lost 8 bases and J 3 bases, leaving 13 bases between the germline ends. The CDR3 nucleotides are TGTGCCAGCTCCCCGGGGGATCACTATGGCTACACCTTC. Its protein is CASSPGDHYGYTF.

The count of this clone is one. This chain links TRBV6-1 with TRBJ1-3; unclear D gene. CDR1 MNHNS and CDR2 SASEGT come from the germline V gene. V was shortened by 1 base and J by 0 bases, with 10 bases between the two germline ends. CDR3 length equals 16 residues. The CDR3 protein is CASSEVFGFSGNTIYF. CDR3 DNA: TGTGCCAGCAGTGAAGTGTTTGGTTTCTCTGGAAACACCATATATTTT.

The J gene is TRBJ2-1, the V gene TRBV7-5; the table's D call of TRBD2 was not tested on the DNA. TRBV7-5 constitutes a pseudogene. The CDR3 runs 17 residues. CDR3 in amino acids: CARSSWGLAGDYNEQFF. CDR3 coding DNA: TGTGCCAGAAGCTCGTGGGGGCTAGCGGGAGATTACAATGAGCAGTTCTTC.

The chain couples TRBV6-5 to TRBJ2-1; 9 bases are a match to TRBD2. The CDR3 is 15 residues long. Per the germline V gene, CDR1 is MNHEY and CDR2 is SVGAGI. The V and J ends lost 4 bases and 6 bases, in that order; junction bases with no gene match: 7. CDR3 nucleotides: TGTGCCAGCAGTTCAGCGGGAGGATCCGGCAATGAGCAGTTCTTC. It translates to CASSSAGGSGNEQFF.

The V call is TRBV7-6, the J call TRBJ1-1; 7 bases map to TRBD1. The ends lost 5 bases at V and 5 bases at J; junction bases unmatched: 5. From germline, CDR1 is SGHVS and CDR2 FNYEAQ. This CDR3 has 13 amino acids. The CDR3 DNA sequence: TGTGCCAGCAGCAGACAGGGTAGGACTGAAGCTTTCTTT. Protein product: CASSRQGRTEAFF. The variable domain in full, completed from reference TRBV7-6 and TRBJ1-1, reads GAGVSQSPRYKVTKRGQDVALRCDPISGHVSLYWYRQALGQGPEFLTYFNYEAQQDKSGLPNDRFSAERPEGSISTLTIQRTEQRDSAMYRCASSRQGRTEAFFGQGTRLTVV.

In its sample, this clone was seen a few times. This chain links TRBV12-3 or TRBV12-4 with TRBJ1-5; no clear D. Deletions cut 7 bases from V and 0 bases from J, with 7 bases between. The CDR3 runs 13 residues. In DNA, the CDR3 is TGTGCCAGCAACATGGATAGCAATCAGCCCCAGCATTTT. Residues: CASNMDSNQPQHF.

The chain couples TRBV4-2 to TRBJ2-7; D perhaps matches TRBD1 (5 bases). The CDR3 has 15 amino acids. V gave up 0 bases and J gave up 0 bases, with 9 bases separating them. In germline, CDR1 is LGHNA, CDR2 YNFKEQ. Here the CDR3 reads CASSQDRGSSYEQYF. In DNA, the CDR3 is TGTGCCAGCAGCCAAGATAGGGGAAGCTCCTACGAGCAGTACTTC.